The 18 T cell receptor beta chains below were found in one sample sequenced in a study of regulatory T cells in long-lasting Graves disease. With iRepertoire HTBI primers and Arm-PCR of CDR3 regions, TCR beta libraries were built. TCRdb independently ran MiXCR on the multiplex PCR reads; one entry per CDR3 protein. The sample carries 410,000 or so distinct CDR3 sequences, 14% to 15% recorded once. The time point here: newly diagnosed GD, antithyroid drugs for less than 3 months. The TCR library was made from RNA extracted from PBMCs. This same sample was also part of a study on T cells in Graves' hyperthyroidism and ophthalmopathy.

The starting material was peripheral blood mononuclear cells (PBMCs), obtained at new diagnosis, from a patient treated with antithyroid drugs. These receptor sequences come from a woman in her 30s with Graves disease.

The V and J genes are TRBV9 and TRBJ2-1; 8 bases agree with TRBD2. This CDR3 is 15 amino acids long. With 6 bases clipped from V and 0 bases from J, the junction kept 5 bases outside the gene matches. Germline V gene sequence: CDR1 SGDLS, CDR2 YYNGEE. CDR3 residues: CASTRSGSSYNEQFF. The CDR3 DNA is TGTGCCAGCACCAGAAGCGGGAGCTCCTACAATGAGCAGTTCTTC.

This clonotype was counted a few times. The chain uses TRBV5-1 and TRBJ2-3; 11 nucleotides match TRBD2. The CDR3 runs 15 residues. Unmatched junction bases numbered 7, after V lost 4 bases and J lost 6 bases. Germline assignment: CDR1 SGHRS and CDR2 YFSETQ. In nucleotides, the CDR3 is TGCGCCAGCAGCCCGAGACTAGCGGGAAGGGATACGCAGTATTTT. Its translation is CASSPRLAGRDTQYF.

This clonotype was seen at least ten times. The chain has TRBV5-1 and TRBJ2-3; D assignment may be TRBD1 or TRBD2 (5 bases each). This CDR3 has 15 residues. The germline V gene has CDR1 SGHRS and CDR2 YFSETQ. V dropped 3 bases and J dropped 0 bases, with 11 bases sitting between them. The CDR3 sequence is CASSSGTFSTDTQYF. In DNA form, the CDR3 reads TGCGCCAGCAGCTCCGGGACCTTCAGCACAGATACGCAGTATTTT.

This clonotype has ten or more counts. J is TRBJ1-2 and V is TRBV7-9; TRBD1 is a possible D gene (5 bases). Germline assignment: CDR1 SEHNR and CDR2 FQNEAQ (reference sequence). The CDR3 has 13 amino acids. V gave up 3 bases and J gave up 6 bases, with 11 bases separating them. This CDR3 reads CASSFGGKDGYTF. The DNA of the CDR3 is TGTGCCAGCAGCTTCGGGGGGAAAGATGGCTACACCTTC. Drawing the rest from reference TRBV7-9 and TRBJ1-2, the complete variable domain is DTGVSQNPRHKITKRGQNVTFRCDPISEHNRLYWYRQTLGQGPEFLTYFQNEAQLEKSRLLSDRFSAERPKGSFSTLEIQRTEQGDSAMYLCASSFGGKDGYTFGSGTRLTVV.

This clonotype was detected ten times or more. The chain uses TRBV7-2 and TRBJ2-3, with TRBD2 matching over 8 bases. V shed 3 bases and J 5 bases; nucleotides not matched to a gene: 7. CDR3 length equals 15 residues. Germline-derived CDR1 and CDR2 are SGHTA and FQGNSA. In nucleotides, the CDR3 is TGTGCCAGCAGCTTGCGTCTGGCGGGAGGAGATACGCAGTATTTT. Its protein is CASSLRLAGGDTQYF.

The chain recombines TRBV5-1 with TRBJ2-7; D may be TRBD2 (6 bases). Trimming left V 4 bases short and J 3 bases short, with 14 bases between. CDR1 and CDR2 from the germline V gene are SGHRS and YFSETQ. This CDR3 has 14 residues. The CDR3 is CASSPRGPFYEQYF. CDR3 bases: TGCGCCAGCAGCCCGCGGGGACCATTCTACGAGCAGTACTTC.

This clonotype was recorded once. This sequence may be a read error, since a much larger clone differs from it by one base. CDR3 sequence: CASDAGTSGSGYEQYF. CDR3 DNA sequence: TGTGCCAGCGACGCGGGGACTAGCGGGAGCGGATACGAGCAGTACTTC. The chain joins TRBV2 to TRBJ2-7; TRBD2 agrees at 14 bases. The CDR3 is made up of 16 amino acids. The V gene's germline CDR1 is SNHLY and CDR2 FYNNEI. With V trimmed by 8 bases and J by 4 bases, 10 bases remained unmatched.

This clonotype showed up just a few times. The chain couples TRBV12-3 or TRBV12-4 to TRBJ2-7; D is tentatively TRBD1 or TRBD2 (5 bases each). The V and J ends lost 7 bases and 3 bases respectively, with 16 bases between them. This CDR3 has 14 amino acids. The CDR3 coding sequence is TGTGCCAGCAACTTCCTGGGACCGGGCTACGAGCAGTACTTC. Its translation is CASNFLGPGYEQYF.

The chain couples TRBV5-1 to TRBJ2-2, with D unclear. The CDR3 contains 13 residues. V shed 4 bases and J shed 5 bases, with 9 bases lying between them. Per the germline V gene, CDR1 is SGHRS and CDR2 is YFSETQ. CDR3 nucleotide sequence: TGCGCCAGCAGCATCAGTATTACCGGGGAGCTGTTTTTT. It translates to CASSISITGELFF. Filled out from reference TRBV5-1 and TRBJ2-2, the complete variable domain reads KAGVTQTPRYLIKTRGQQVTLSCSPISGHRSVSWYQQTPGQGLQFLFEYFSETQRNKGNFPGRFSGRQFSNSRSEMNVSTLELGDSALYLCASSISITGELFFGEGSRLTVL.

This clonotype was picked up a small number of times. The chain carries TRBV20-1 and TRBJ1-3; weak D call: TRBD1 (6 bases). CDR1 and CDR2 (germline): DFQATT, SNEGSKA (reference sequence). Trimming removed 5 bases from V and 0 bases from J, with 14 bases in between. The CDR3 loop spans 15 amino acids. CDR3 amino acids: CSAPRQDYSGNTIYF. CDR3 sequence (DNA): TGCAGTGCTCCCCGACAGGATTACTCTGGAAACACCATATATTTT.

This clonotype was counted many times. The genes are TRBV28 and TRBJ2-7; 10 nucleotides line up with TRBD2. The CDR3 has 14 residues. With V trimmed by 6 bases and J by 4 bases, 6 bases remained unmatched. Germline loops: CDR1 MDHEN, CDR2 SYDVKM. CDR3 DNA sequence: TGTGCCAGCAGGTTGGGAGCGGGAGGGTACGAGCAGTACTTC. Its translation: CASRLGAGGYEQYF.

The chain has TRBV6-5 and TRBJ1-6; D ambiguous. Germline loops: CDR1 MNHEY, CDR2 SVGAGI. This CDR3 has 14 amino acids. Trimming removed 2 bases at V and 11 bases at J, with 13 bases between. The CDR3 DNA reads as TGTGCCAGCAGTTACGGACCTAAAGGTCCACCCCTCCACTTT. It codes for CASSYGPKGPPLHF.

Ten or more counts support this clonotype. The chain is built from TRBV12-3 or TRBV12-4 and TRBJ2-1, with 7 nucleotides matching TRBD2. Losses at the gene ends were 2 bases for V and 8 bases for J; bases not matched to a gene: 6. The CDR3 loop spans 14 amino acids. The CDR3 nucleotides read TGTGCCAGCAGTTTAAAGTCCCGGGGGGATGAGCAGTTCTTC. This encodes CASSLKSRGDEQFF.

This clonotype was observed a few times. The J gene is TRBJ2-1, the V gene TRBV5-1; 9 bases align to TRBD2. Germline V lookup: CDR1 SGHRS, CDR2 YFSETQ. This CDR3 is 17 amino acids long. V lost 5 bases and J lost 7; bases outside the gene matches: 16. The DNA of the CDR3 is TGCGCCAGCAGGGCCCTGGGGCGGGAGGGGAGTTCGAATGAGCAGTTCTTC. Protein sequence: CASRALGREGSSNEQFF.

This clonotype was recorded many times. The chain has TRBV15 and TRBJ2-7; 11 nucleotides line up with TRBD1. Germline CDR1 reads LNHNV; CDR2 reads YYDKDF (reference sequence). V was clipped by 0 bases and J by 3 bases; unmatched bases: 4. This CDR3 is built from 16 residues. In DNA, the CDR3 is TGTGCCACCAGCAGAGATACCGGGACAGGGGGCTACGAGCAGTACTTC. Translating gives CATSRDTGTGGYEQYF.

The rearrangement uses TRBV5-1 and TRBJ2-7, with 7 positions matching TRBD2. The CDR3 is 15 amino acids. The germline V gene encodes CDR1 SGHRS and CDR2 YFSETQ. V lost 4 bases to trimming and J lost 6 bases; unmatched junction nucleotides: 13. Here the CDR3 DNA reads TGCGCCAGCAGCCTCTATAGCGGGCCCCTAAGCGAGCAGTACTTC. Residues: CASSLYSGPLSEQYF.

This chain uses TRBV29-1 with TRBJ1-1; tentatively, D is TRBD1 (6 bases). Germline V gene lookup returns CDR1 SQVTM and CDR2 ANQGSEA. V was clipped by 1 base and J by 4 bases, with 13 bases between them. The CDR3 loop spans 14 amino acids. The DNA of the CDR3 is TGCAGCGTTGAAGGGTCAGGGGCTGTCACTGAAGCTTTCTTT. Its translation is CSVEGSGAVTEAFF.

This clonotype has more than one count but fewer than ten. The chain's CDR3 is CASSELRGRNTGELFF. As DNA, the CDR3 is TGTGCCAGCAGTGAACTAAGGGGCAGAAACACCGGGGAGCTGTTTTTT. V is TRBV6-2 or TRBV6-3 and J is TRBJ2-2, with a weak D call TRBD1 (5 bases). V was trimmed by 5 bases and J by 2 bases, leaving 15 bases between them. The CDR3 spans 16 residues. Germline loops: CDR1 MNHEY, CDR2 SVGEGT.